A selection of T cell receptor beta chains follows, all from one sample in a study of cytomegalovirus exposure and HLA in healthy donors. Only in-frame clones appear in the TCRdb table, and some are missing; sequencing was by immunoSEQ multiplex PCR. The sample contains under 200,000 clones, about 71% of which appear only once. The sequenced sample was PBMCs. Receptors were obtained from a woman aged 40 to 50 in good health and CMV-seropositive. The CDR3 runs from the conserved cysteine through the conserved F or W. A D gene is named only where the DNA matches it firmly. Some rows mark clone size as missing; the rest say once, few, many or name a class of expanded clone.

d_call	v_call	j_call	clone_size	cdr3_aa	cdr3_nt
TRBD1	TRBV11-2	TRBJ1-2	.	CASGTGVVYYGYTF	TGTGCCAGCGGAACAGGGGTGGTCTACTATGGCTACACCTTC
TRBD1	TRBV5-1	TRBJ1-6	few	CASSSAGQGSDSPLNF	TGCGCCAGCAGCTCGGCGGGACAGGGGTCGGATTCACCCCTCAACTTT
.	TRBV12-5	TRBJ2-7	.	CASGLWRDRKGEQYF	TGTGCTAGTGGTTTGTGGAGGGACCGGAAAGGCGAGCAGTACTTC
TRBD2	TRBV7-2	TRBJ2-7	.	CASRLAGAYEQYF	TGTGCCAGCAGACTAGCGGGAGCATACGAGCAGTACTTC
TRBD1	TRBV10-3	TRBJ2-4	.	CAISEETGRHIQYF	TGTGCCATCAGTGAGGAGACAGGGCGACACATTCAGTACTTC
TRBD1	TRBV19	TRBJ2-7	.	CASSTRQGMTGEQYF	TGTGCCAGTAGTACAAGACAGGGGATGACTGGCGAGCAGTACTTC
.	TRBV2	TRBJ2-3	.	CASSFRVSGTDTQYF	TGTGCCAGCAGCTTCAGGGTTTCTGGTACAGATACGCAGTATTTT
TRBD1	TRBV18	TRBJ1-1	.	CASSPGQGTEAFF	TGTGCCAGCTCACCGGGACAGGGCACTGAAGCTTTCTTT
.	TRBV4-1	TRBJ2-3	.	CASSQHSGQRYF	TGCGCCAGCAGCCAGCACTCCGGACAGCGGTATTTT
.	TRBV29-1	TRBJ1-2	.	CSVDSPRSGFYGYTF	TGCAGCGTTGACTCACCTAGGTCGGGTTTTTATGGCTACACCTTC
.	TRBV29-1	TRBJ2-2	.	CSVEQNTGELFF	TGCAGCGTTGAACAGAACACCGGGGAGCTGTTTTTT
.	TRBV7-2	TRBJ2-1	.	CASSPGPSDYNEQFF	TGTGCCAGCAGCCCAGGGCCTAGCGACTACAATGAGCAGTTCTTC
.	TRBV7-2	TRBJ1-2	.	CASSGRGINYGYTF	TGTGCCAGCAGCGGCAGGGGTATAAACTATGGCTACACCTTC
.	TRBV5-1	TRBJ2-3	.	CASSFIAGTDTQYF	TGCGCCAGCAGCTTTATAGCGGGCACAGATACGCAGTATTTT
.	TRBV4-2	TRBJ2-1	.	CASSQGSSYNEQFF	TGTGCCAGCAGCCAGGGCTCCTCCTACAATGAGCAGTTCTTC
.	TRBV6-1	TRBJ2-2	.	CASSETGGFTGELFF	TGTGCCAGCAGTGAGACTGGAGGGTTCACCGGGGAGCTGTTTTTT
.	TRBV7-2	TRBJ2-7	few	CASSLESTRGHEQYF	TGTGCCAGCAGCTTAGAAAGCACCCGAGGCCACGAGCAGTACTTC
TRBD2	TRBV5-1	TRBJ2-7	.	CASSRLAGGSYEQYF	TGCGCCAGCAGCCGACTAGCGGGAGGGTCCTACGAGCAGTACTTC
TRBD2	TRBV4-3	TRBJ2-2	once	CASSPKRGTGELFF	TGCGCCAGCAGCCCCAAGCGGGGCACCGGGGAGCTGTTTTTT
TRBD1	TRBV19	TRBJ2-7	.	CASSPGQDPVEQYF	TGTGCCAGTAGTCCCGGACAGGACCCCGTCGAGCAGTACTTC